This T cell receptor beta chain was sequenced in a study of blood T cell repertoires in COVID-19. Using immunoSEQ multiplex PCR, the repertoire was profiled, and TCRdb retains in-frame clones only, with some absent. The data show around 200,000 clones, around 80% seen once. The V and J ends lost 8 bases and 7 bases, in that order; junction bases with no gene match: 2. CDR3 length equals 12 residues. V gene TRBV12-3 or TRBV12-4 combines with J gene TRBJ1-6; 7 bases line up with TRBD1. This clonotype originated in a woman aged 45-65 years with acute or convalescent COVID-19. The sequencing sample was made of peripheral blood. The CDR3 DNA follows: TGTGCCAGCGGACAGGCGAATTCACCCCTCCACTTT. Translated: CASGQANSPLHF.